This note documents a single T cell receptor (beta chain) sequence. The CDR3 is made up of 17 amino acids. CDR1 SGHVS and CDR2 FNYEAQ come from the germline V gene. Trimming cost V 1 base and J 4 bases, with 19 bases left between them. TCRdb's copy holds only in-frame clones and misses some; the assay was immunoSEQ multiplex PCR. The sample has 75,000 to 100,000 clones, just over 90% seen once. This specimen belongs to a study of T cell changes during pregnancy in multiple sclerosis. V usage is TRBV7-6 and J usage is TRBJ1-1, with TRBD1 as a possible D gene (5 bases). Sequences were derived from peripheral blood, sampled after pregnancy. This receptor was taken from a female donor in good health, enrolled as a control in a pregnancy study. This chain's CDR3 is CASSLESQGRGLTEAFF. In nucleotides, the CDR3 is TGTGCCAGCAGCTTAGAGTCGCAGGGCCGAGGTCTCACTGAAGCTTTCTTT.